The clone carrying this T cell receptor beta chain was observed a handful of times. What it binds is unknown. These data are taken from a study of CD8+ T cells in alopecia areata. Overall study context: Scoring of severity for treated patients was based on percentage of affected scalp area. Notes on the study in general: Scalp sequencing captures resident alphabeta T cells of normal skin too. As there was one nonresponder, how baseline CD8+ expansion relates to response remains uncertain. Scalp clonality, together with expanded CD8+ clones among the top 100, fell significantly with tofacitinib.

The CDR3 extends over 15 amino acids. Germline assignment: CDR1 LGHNA and CDR2 YNFKEQ. The V and J ends lost 0 bases and 3 bases, in that order; junction bases with no gene match: 4. TCR sequencing used cDNA made by reverse transcription of extracted RNA. Libraries were prepared by immunoSEQ multiplex PCR; TCRdb keeps only in-frame clonotypes and omits some of them. The sample yields more than 150,000 clones, approximately 56% seen once. Treatment denoted: oral pan-JAK inhibitor, 5-10 mg twice daily. This sample comprised CD4+ T cells sorted from blood, obtained at week 4, from a patient treated with tofacitinib. The chain combines TRBV4-2 with TRBJ1-2, with 7 bases lining up with TRBD1. This receptor was obtained from a human donor with alopecia areata. CDR3 DNA sequence: TGTGCCAGCAGCCAAGACCCCAGGGGGGACTATGGCTACACCTTC. Translating it yields CASSQDPRGDYGYTF.